The clone carrying this T cell receptor beta chain has a count of ten or more. Its cognate antigen is unknown. The data belong to a study of blood T cells in healthy people across ages. Findings and caveats of the study: Investigators treated diversity estimates from one million T cells as underestimates.

PCR was performed a second time for roughly 7 to 11 cycles using a sample-barcoded 5' primer and a J-beta primer mix. One entry per CDR3 protein, called by TCRdb with MiXCR from the 5' RACE reads. The top ten clones hold approximately 7.7% of a sample with about 1.7 million distinct CDR3 sequences, 25% to 30% of them seen once. The CDR3 covers 12 residues. With V trimmed by 9 bases and J by 3 bases, 4 bases remained unmatched. Germline V lookup: CDR1 KGHDR, CDR2 SFDVKD. The chain uses TRBV24-1 and TRBJ2-7, with 7 bases aligning to TRBD1. The sequencing input was blood. This clonotype originated in a woman in her twenties or thirties in good health. CDR3 sequence (DNA): TGTGCCACCTCCCGGGACAGCTACGAGCAGTACTTC. This encodes CATSRDSYEQYF.